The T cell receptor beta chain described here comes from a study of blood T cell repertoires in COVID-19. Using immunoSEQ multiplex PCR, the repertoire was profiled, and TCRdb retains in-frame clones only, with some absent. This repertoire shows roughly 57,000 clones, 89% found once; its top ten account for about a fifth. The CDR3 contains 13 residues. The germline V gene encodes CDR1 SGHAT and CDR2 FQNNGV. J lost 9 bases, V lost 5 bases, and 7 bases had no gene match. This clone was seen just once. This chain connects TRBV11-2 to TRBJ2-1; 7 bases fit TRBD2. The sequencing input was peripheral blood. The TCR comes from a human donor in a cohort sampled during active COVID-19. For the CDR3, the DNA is TGTGCCAGCAGCCCCCGCGGGGGAGGTGAGCAGTTCTTC. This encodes CASSPRGGGEQFF.